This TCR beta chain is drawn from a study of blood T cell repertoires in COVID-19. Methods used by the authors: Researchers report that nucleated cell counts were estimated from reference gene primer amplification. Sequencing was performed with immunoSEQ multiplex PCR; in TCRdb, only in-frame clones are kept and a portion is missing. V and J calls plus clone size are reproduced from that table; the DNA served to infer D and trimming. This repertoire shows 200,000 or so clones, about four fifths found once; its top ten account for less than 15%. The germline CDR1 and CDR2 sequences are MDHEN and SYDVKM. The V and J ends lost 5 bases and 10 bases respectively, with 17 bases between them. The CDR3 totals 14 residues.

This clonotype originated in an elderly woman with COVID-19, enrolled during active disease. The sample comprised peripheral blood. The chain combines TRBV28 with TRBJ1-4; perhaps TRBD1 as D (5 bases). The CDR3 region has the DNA TGTGCCAGCAGTATCACGGGAGCCGGGGGAAAACTGTTTTTT. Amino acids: CASSITGAGGKLFF.